A single sample gave rise to the 21 T cell receptor beta chains below, sequenced in a study of cytomegalovirus exposure and HLA in healthy donors. PCR was performed using 60 Vbeta and 13 Jbeta primers. The table came from immunoSEQ multiplex PCR; TCRdb's copy has only in-frame clones and leaves some out. The sample records roughly 99,000 clones, around 73% being singletons. The sequenced sample consisted of PBMCs. All receptors derive from a man aged 25-40 years in good health and CMV-seronegative.

The V and J genes are TRBV30 and TRBJ2-5; D possibly corresponds to TRBD2 (6 bases). Per the germline V gene, CDR1 is GTSNPN and CDR2 is SVGIG (reference sequence). Trimming took 0 bases from V and 5 from J, leaving 10 bases between them. There are 13 residues in the CDR3. The CDR3 loop is CAWSVGLPETQYF. As DNA, the CDR3 is TGTGCCTGGAGTGTGGGACTTCCCGAGACCCAGTACTTC.

V gene TRBV7-9 combines with J gene TRBJ2-1; 9 nucleotides line up with TRBD1. V shed 6 bases and J 7 bases; nucleotides not matched to a gene: 4. The germline gives CDR1 SEHNR, CDR2 FQNEAQ (reference sequence). The CDR3 consists of 13 residues. The CDR3 spells CASRAGTGNEQFF. The CDR3 DNA reads TGTGCCAGCAGAGCCGGGACAGGGAATGAGCAGTTCTTC.

V and J are TRBV7-2 and TRBJ2-7, with 8 bases identical to TRBD1. CDR3 size: 15 residues. Germline V gene data show CDR1 as SGHTA and CDR2 as FQGNSA. J was trimmed by 5 bases and V by 5 bases; bases with no gene match: 11. For the CDR3, the DNA is TGTGCCAGCAGCCCAAAGGCGCAGGGGGCCCACGAGCAGTACTTC. It specifies CASSPKAQGAHEQYF.

The chain has TRBV19 and TRBJ2-7, with TRBD2 matching over 7 bases. CDR3 size: 15 residues. Germline values: CDR1 LNHDA, CDR2 SQIVND (reference sequence). V lost 1 base, J lost 1 base, and 4 bases stayed unmatched. CDR3 in DNA: TGTGCCAGTAGTATAGGGGACTACATTTCCTACGAGCAGTACTTC. It translates to CASSIGDYISYEQYF.

CDR3 protein: CASSRRATSTDTQYF. CDR3 nucleotide sequence: TGTGCCAGCAGTCGGCGGGCTACTAGCACAGATACGCAGTATTTT. The chain is built from TRBV28 and TRBJ2-3; D is possibly TRBD2 (5 bases). V was shortened by 5 bases and J by 0 bases, with 12 bases between the two germline ends. The CDR3 covers 15 residues. Germline V lookup: CDR1 MDHEN, CDR2 SYDVKM.

V is TRBV5-4 and J is TRBJ2-7; TRBD2 aligns across 15 bases. The germline V gene has CDR1 SGHNT and CDR2 YYREEE (reference sequence). The V segment lost 0 bases and the J segment 5 bases; nucleotides outside the gene matches: 6. The CDR3 spans 17 residues. CDR3 sequence (DNA): TGTGCCAGCAGCTTGGTGGGGTGGACTAGCGGGAGGGACGAGCAGTACTTC. It is translated as CASSLVGWTSGRDEQYF.

The genes are TRBV15 and TRBJ2-1; TRBD2 agrees at 9 bases. Trimming at V came to 3 bases and at J to 5 bases, leaving 11 bases not matched to a gene. The CDR3 is 17 residues long. Per the germline V gene, CDR1 is LNHNV and CDR2 is YYDKDF (reference sequence). The CDR3 spells CATSRGSAGLANNEQFF. The CDR3 bases are TGTGCCACCAGCAGGGGGTCGGCGGGACTAGCCAACAATGAGCAGTTCTTC.

This clone occurred a few times. This chain uses TRBV28 with TRBJ1-3; weak D call: TRBD1 (6 bases). The CDR3 sequence is 13 residues long. V lost 5 bases and J lost 2, with 7 bases in between. Germline CDR1 is MDHEN and CDR2 is SYDVKM. The CDR3 DNA follows: TGTGCCAGCAGTCAGGGGACTGGAAACACCATATATTTT. Translating gives CASSQGTGNTIYF.

This chain links TRBV11-2 with TRBJ2-3, with TRBD1 as a possible D gene (5 bases). Germline assignment: CDR1 SGHAT and CDR2 FQNNGV. The CDR3 extends over 15 amino acids. The V and J ends lost 2 bases and 3 bases respectively, with 12 bases between them. This CDR3 reads CASSLNPGKTDTQYF. The CDR3 coding sequence is TGTGCCAGCAGCTTAAATCCAGGGAAGACAGATACGCAGTATTTT.

This clone was observed once. The chain uses TRBV5-1 and TRBJ1-2, with 10 bases identical to TRBD1. V shed 2 bases, J shed 4 bases, and the junction held 5 bases outside the gene matches. The CDR3 is 15 amino acids. CDR1 is SGHRS and CDR2 is YFSETQ in the germline V gene. The CDR3 DNA reads as TGCGCCAGCAGCTTAGGACAGGGGGATACCTATGGCTACACCTTC. Encoded protein: CASSLGQGDTYGYTF. The variable domain in full, with the rest retrieved from reference TRBV5-1 and TRBJ1-2, is KAGVTQTPRYLIKTRGQQVTLSCSPISGHRSVSWYQQTPGQGLQFLFEYFSETQRNKGNFPGRFSGRQFSNSRSEMNVSTLELGDSALYLCASSLGQGDTYGYTFGSGTRLTVV.

The chain joins TRBV2 to TRBJ2-5; D gene ambiguous. CDR3 length equals 11 residues. Germline V gene lookup returns CDR1 SNHLY and CDR2 FYNNEI. With 3 bases removed from V and 9 bases from J, the gap between germline ends came to 8 bases. The CDR3 reads CASSDRVSQYF. In DNA form, the CDR3 reads TGTGCCAGCAGTGATCGGGTTTCCCAGTACTTC.

The chain is built from TRBV14 and TRBJ2-2; weak D call: TRBD1 (6 bases). Germline CDR1 and CDR2: SGHDN and FVKESK. The CDR3 has 14 residues. V lost 3 bases to trimming and J lost 6 bases, with 11 bases between them. In DNA, the CDR3 is TGTGCCAGCAGCCAGGGGGCAGTTGCCGGGGAGCTGTTTTTT. It specifies CASSQGAVAGELFF.

V is TRBV4-2 and J is TRBJ1-5; 7 bases are a match to TRBD1. Germline-derived CDR1 and CDR2 are LGHNA and YNFKEQ. The CDR3 is 18 amino acids. Trimming removed 7 bases from V and 4 bases from J; junction bases left unmatched: 19. The CDR3 spells CASTSRWRGQLRNQPQHF. CDR3 nucleotide sequence: TGTGCCAGCACCTCGAGGTGGAGGGGACAGCTACGGAATCAGCCCCAGCATTTT.

The rearrangement joins TRBV6-5 to TRBJ2-3, with D unresolved. This CDR3 is built from 14 residues. V gave up 5 bases and J gave up 3 bases, with 12 bases separating them. Germline CDR1 and CDR2: MNHEY and SVGAGI. In DNA form, the CDR3 reads TGTGCCAGCAGTCCCCCGGCTAGTACAGATACGCAGTATTTT. Its translation: CASSPPASTDTQYF.

This clone was observed a single time. This chain connects TRBV28 to TRBJ1-1; possibly TRBD1 for D (6 bases). The germline CDR1 and CDR2 sequences are MDHEN and SYDVKM. V dropped 2 bases and J dropped 5 bases, with 9 bases sitting between them. This CDR3 is 13 amino acids long. This chain's CDR3 is CASSLETGTEAFF. Written as DNA, the CDR3 is TGTGCCAGCAGTTTAGAAACAGGGACTGAAGCTTTCTTT.

The chain joins TRBV11-2 to TRBJ2-2; D may be TRBD2 (5 bases). The CDR3 is 13 residues long. CDR1 is SGHAT and CDR2 is FQNNGV in the germline V gene. Trimming stripped 5 bases from V and 5 bases from J, with 9 bases between. The CDR3 region is CASSPGFTGELFF. CDR3 in DNA: TGTGCCAGCAGCCCGGGATTTACCGGGGAGCTGTTTTTT.

The chain couples TRBV5-8 to TRBJ2-1, with TRBD1 identical over 8 bases. Looked up from germline, CDR1 is SGHTS and CDR2 is YDEGEE. V trimming: 3 bases; J trimming: 7 bases; junction bases outside the gene matches: 3. The CDR3 has 13 amino acids. Here the CDR3 DNA reads TGTGCCAGCAGCTCGACAGGGGCAAATGAGCAGTTCTTC. As protein: CASSSTGANEQFF. Complete variable domain (other parts from reference TRBV5-8 and TRBJ2-1): EAGVTQSPTHLIKTRGQQATLRCSPISGHTSVYWYQQALGLGLQFLLWYDEGEERNRGNFPPRFSGRQFPNYSSELNVNALELEDSALYLCASSSTGANEQFFGPGTRLTVL.

The V call is TRBV9, the J call TRBJ2-1, with D unclear. Trimming removed 1 base from V and 8 bases from J, with 10 bases in between. The CDR3 length is 13 residues. CDR1 is SGDLS, CDR2 YYNGEE, per germline. The CDR3 region has the DNA TGTGCCAGCAGCGTACCCCTAAGCGATGAGCAGTTCTTC. Protein: CASSVPLSDEQFF. The whole variable domain, filled in from reference TRBV9 and TRBJ2-1, reads DSGVTQTPKHLITATGQRVTLRCSPRSGDLSVYWYQQSLDQGLQFLIQYYNGEERAKGNILERFSAQQFPDLHSELNLSSLELGDSALYFCASSVPLSDEQFFGPGTRLTVL.

This rearrangement joins TRBV6-5 to TRBJ2-7, with 9 bases that match TRBD1. Germline V lookup: CDR1 MNHEY, CDR2 SVGAGI. J gave up 6 bases and V 1 base, and 7 bases lay outside the gene matches. The CDR3 covers 15 residues. The CDR3 here is CASSYFPGQGGEQYF. The CDR3 DNA is TGTGCCAGCAGTTACTTTCCGGGACAGGGAGGCGAGCAGTACTTC.

V gene TRBV6-5 combines with J gene TRBJ2-2; maybe TRBD2 (6 bases). Looked up from germline, CDR1 is MNHEY and CDR2 is SVGAGI. This CDR3 is built from 13 residues. V lost 7 bases, J lost 3 bases, and 9 bases lay in between. The CDR3 region is CASKGGDTGELFF. CDR3 nucleotides: TGTGCCAGCAAAGGCGGGGACACCGGGGAGCTGTTTTTT.

The chain uses TRBV5-6 and TRBJ1-6, with D possibly TRBD1 on 6 matching bases. The germline gives CDR1 SGHDT, CDR2 YYEEEE. This CDR3 is 17 amino acids long. V was pared by 0 bases and J by 2 bases, with 12 bases between. CDR3 sequence (DNA): TGTGCCAGCAGCTTGGGTGGGGGGGGCACCTATAATTCACCCCTCCACTTT. Its translation: CASSLGGGGTYNSPLHF.